The 30 T cell receptor beta chains given below trace back to one sample, sequenced in a study of beta chain features in type 1 diabetes. As every portion of the isolated RNA was reverse transcribed, the sequencing read expressed TCRB transcripts. TCRdb's table, derived via immunoSEQ multiplex PCR, lists solely in-frame clones and lacks some. Of hundreds of thousands of clones in the sample, about 17% were seen once. Sequencing was done on a sample of naive CD4+ T cells from blood. The source is a woman under 30 in good health.

The V and J genes are TRBV7-9 and TRBJ2-2, with D hard to call. The CDR3 length is 15 residues. The ends were cut back, 5 bases at V and 3 bases at J, with 13 bases in the middle. The germline V gene encodes CDR1 SEHNR and CDR2 FQNEAQ (reference sequence). CDR3: CASSLPLRDTGELFF. The DNA for the CDR3 is TGTGCCAGCAGCCTCCCCTTAAGGGACACCGGGGAGCTGTTTTTT.

This CDR3 reads CASSRDRGDYGYTF. As DNA, the CDR3 is TGTGCCAGCTCGAGGGACAGGGGGGACTATGGCTACACCTTC. V gene TRBV6-6 combines with J gene TRBJ1-2; 11 nucleotides align to TRBD1. Germline V gene sequence: CDR1 MNHNY, CDR2 SVGAGI (reference sequence). This CDR3 contains 14 residues. V lost 8 bases and J lost 3; bases outside the gene matches: 5.

This clone was seen a few times. This chain connects TRBV7-8 to TRBJ2-1; D perhaps matches TRBD1 (6 bases). V shed 5 bases and J shed 5 bases, with 22 bases lying between them. This CDR3 is built from 17 residues. Germline V lookup: CDR1 SGHVS, CDR2 FQNEAQ. CDR3 residues: CASSIRRAGVSNNEQFF. CDR3 nucleotide sequence: TGTGCCAGCAGCATAAGGAGAGCAGGGGTTTCCAACAATGAGCAGTTCTTC.

This clone was counted many times. This chain connects TRBV14 to TRBJ2-3, with D unresolved. Germline V CDR1 and CDR2: SGHDN, FVKESK. This CDR3 contains 14 residues. The ends were cut back, 5 bases at V and 1 base at J, with 10 bases in the middle. The CDR3 coding sequence is TGTGCCAGCAGCTCCCCCGGTGGCACAGATACGCAGTATTTT. This translates into CASSSPGGTDTQYF.

This clone was found a few times. The CDR3: CASSVAQEEKLFF. The CDR3 DNA is TGTGCCAGCAGTGTCGCCCAGGAGGAAAAACTGTTTTTT. The V call is TRBV25-1, the J call TRBJ1-4, with D unresolved. V lost 4 bases and J lost 8, with 11 bases in between. Germline CDR1 is MGHDK and CDR2 is SYGVNS. There are 13 residues in the CDR3.

This clone has just a few counts. The J gene is TRBJ2-7, the V gene TRBV4-2; D may be TRBD1 or TRBD2 (6 bases each). This CDR3 region has 14 residues. V was trimmed by 7 bases and J by 0 bases, leaving 13 bases between them. In germline, CDR1 is LGHNA, CDR2 YNFKEQ. Here the CDR3 reads CASNEGGSSYEQYF. For the CDR3, the DNA is TGTGCCAGCAACGAAGGGGGGTCCTCCTACGAGCAGTACTTC.

In this sample, this clone turned up a few times. The rearrangement uses TRBV6-5 and TRBJ1-1; weak D call: TRBD1 (6 bases). With 6 bases removed from V and 4 bases from J, the gap between germline ends came to 12 bases. Germline V lookup: CDR1 MNHEY, CDR2 SVGAGI. This CDR3 comprises 13 residues. CDR3 residues: CASSLGQLTEAFF. CDR3 in DNA: TGTGCCAGCAGCCTTGGACAGCTCACTGAAGCTTTCTTT.

The chain carries TRBV11-2 and TRBJ2-3; D is undetermined. V lost 4 bases and J lost 6, with 11 bases in between. This CDR3 contains 13 residues. Germline CDR1 is SGHAT and CDR2 is FQNNGV. In DNA, the CDR3 is TGTGCCAGCAGCTCAAGTTCTCCGGATACGCAGTATTTT. Protein sequence: CASSSSSPDTQYF.

Concerning this clone: A read error may account for a junction end that differs from germline. This chain joins TRBV10-3 and TRBJ2-7, with D possibly called TRBD1 or TRBD2 (5 bases each). The CDR3 is 15 residues long. Looked up from germline, CDR1 is ENHRY and CDR2 is SYGVKD. The CDR3 nucleotides are TGTGCCAGCAGTTACTCGTCCGGGGCGCCCTACGAGCAGTACTTC. It codes for CASSYSSGAPYEQYF.

The chain carries TRBV10-3 and TRBJ1-1; TRBD1 is a possible D gene (5 bases). Trimming removed 4 bases from V and 4 bases from J, with 10 bases in between. From germline, CDR1 is ENHRY and CDR2 SYGVKD. CDR3 length equals 13 residues. The chain's CDR3 is CAISAAGSTEAFF. CDR3 coding DNA: TGTGCCATCAGTGCGGCAGGGAGCACTGAAGCTTTCTTT.

This clone was seen only a few times. This chain's CDR3 is CASSQERRYEQYF. CDR3 nucleotide sequence: TGTGCCAGCAGCCAAGAACGGCGGTACGAGCAGTACTTC. This chain uses TRBV4-2 with TRBJ2-7; D ambiguous. The CDR3 runs to 13 residues. CDR1 and CDR2 (germline): LGHNA, YNFKEQ. Trimming removed 0 bases from V and 4 bases from J, with 7 bases in between.

This clone has a handful of counts. CDR3 protein: CASSLGGVRLYNEQFF. The CDR3 coding sequence is TGTGCCAGCAGTTTAGGCGGGGTGAGGTTGTACAATGAGCAGTTCTTC. This chain connects TRBV28 to TRBJ2-1; D possibly corresponds to TRBD2 (6 bases). Germline values: CDR1 MDHEN, CDR2 SYDVKM. The CDR3 extends over 16 amino acids. Trimming pared 2 bases from V and 4 bases from J, leaving 15 bases between. Filled out from reference TRBV28 and TRBJ2-1, the complete variable domain reads DVKVTQSSRYLVKRTGEKVFLECVQDMDHENMFWYRQDPGLGLRLIYFSYDVKMKEKGDIPEGYSVSREKKERFSLILESASTNQTSMYLCASSLGGVRLYNEQFFGPGTRLTVL.

The gene calls are TRBV28 and TRBJ1-2; 7 nucleotides agree with TRBD1. Trimming took 2 bases from V and 3 from J; bases not matched to a gene: 6. CDR3 size: 15 residues. The germline gives CDR1 MDHEN, CDR2 SYDVKM. The CDR3, as DNA: TGTGCCAGCAGTTTAAGTGTAGACAGGGACTATGGCTACACCTTC. It yields the protein CASSLSVDRDYGYTF.

This clone was seen a handful of times. This chain connects TRBV7-2 to TRBJ2-7, with 13 positions matching TRBD2. With 5 bases clipped from V and 6 bases from J, the junction kept 10 bases outside the gene matches. Germline V gene lookup returns CDR1 SGHTA and CDR2 FQGNSA. This CDR3 has 16 amino acids. CDR3 residues: CASSLLGLAGEREQYF. As DNA, the CDR3 is TGTGCCAGCAGCCTCTTAGGACTAGCGGGAGAACGCGAGCAGTACTTC.

The chain has TRBV7-2 and TRBJ2-5, with 11 bases matching TRBD1. CDR3 length equals 16 residues. V lost 6 bases to trimming and J lost 5 bases; unmatched junction nucleotides: 11. Germline-derived CDR1 and CDR2 are SGHTA and FQGNSA. CDR3 sequence: CASSPVGTGGSETQYF. CDR3 nucleotide sequence: TGTGCCAGCAGTCCCGTTGGGACAGGGGGTAGCGAGACCCAGTACTTC.

This rearrangement joins TRBV27 to TRBJ1-2; possible D gene TRBD1, 6 bases. V was pared by 8 bases and J by 4 bases, with 11 bases between. Germline V gene lookup returns CDR1 MNHEY and CDR2 SMNVEV (reference sequence). The CDR3 runs to 12 residues. The CDR3 region has the DNA TGTGCCAGCTGGGACATCTTCTATGGCTACACCTTC. It is translated as CASWDIFYGYTF.

This chain uses TRBV11-2 with TRBJ2-3; D unresolved. Germline V CDR1 and CDR2: SGHAT, FQNNGV. The CDR3 is made up of 15 amino acids. Trimming shortened V by 3 bases and J by 6 bases, and 16 bases separated the two germline ends. For the CDR3, the DNA is TGTGCCAGCAGCTTGGTGGCTTCCCAAGGGGATACGCAGTATTTT. Its protein product is CASSLVASQGDTQYF.

This clone has just a few counts. The rearrangement joins TRBV28 to TRBJ2-5; TRBD1 matches 7 bases. Germline V gives CDR1 MDHEN, CDR2 SYDVKM. This CDR3 has 12 residues. Unmatched junction bases numbered 0, after V lost 6 bases and J lost 2 bases. The CDR3 region is CASRTGQETQYF. CDR3 nucleotides: TGTGCCAGCAGGACAGGGCAAGAGACCCAGTACTTC.

This chain connects TRBV18 to TRBJ1-1, with no clear D. Germline assignment: CDR1 KGHSH and CDR2 LQKENI. Trimming took off 5 bases at V and 1 base at J, with 8 bases between the two ends. CDR3 size: 13 residues. The CDR3 protein is CASSITENTEAFF. In DNA, the CDR3 is TGTGCCAGCTCAATAACAGAGAACACTGAAGCTTTCTTT. Looking up the rest from reference TRBV18 and TRBJ1-1 gives the full variable domain: NAGVMQNPRHLVRRRGQEARLRCSPMKGHSHVYWYRQLPEEGLKFMVYLQKENIIDESGMPKERFSAEFPKEGPSILRIQQVVRGDSAAYFCASSITENTEAFFGQGTRLTVV.

The V and J genes are TRBV7-9 and TRBJ1-1; 7 nucleotides line up with TRBD1. Trimming cost V 5 bases and J 2 bases; bases outside gene matches: 5. This CDR3 comprises 14 residues. In germline, CDR1 is SEHNR, CDR2 FQNEAQ (reference sequence). CDR3 protein: CASSRTGVNTEAFF. The CDR3 DNA is TGTGCCAGCAGCCGCACAGGGGTAAACACTGAAGCTTTCTTT.

This clone was seen more than once but under ten times. V is TRBV5-5 and J is TRBJ2-4, with D possibly TRBD2 on 5 matching bases. From germline, CDR1 is SGHKS and CDR2 YYEKEE (reference sequence). V lost 4 bases and J lost 0, with 17 bases in between. CDR3 length equals 17 residues. The CDR3 DNA reads as TGTGCCAGCAGCCAAGATCCGAGGGAAGTAGCCAAAAACATTCAGTACTTC. It yields the protein CASSQDPREVAKNIQYF.

This clone was counted between two and nine times. The chain joins TRBV7-9 to TRBJ2-1; D is perhaps TRBD2 (6 bases). V gave up 3 bases and J gave up 2 bases, with 8 bases separating them. From germline, CDR1 is SEHNR and CDR2 FQNEAQ (reference sequence). The CDR3 is 14 residues long. This chain's CDR3 is CASSLRETYNEQFF. In nucleotides, the CDR3 is TGTGCCAGCAGCTTGCGGGAAACCTACAATGAGCAGTTCTTC.

The chain joins TRBV27 to TRBJ2-6; D may match TRBD1 or TRBD2 (5 bases each). The CDR3 is made up of 18 amino acids. Trimming pared 2 bases from V and 2 bases from J, leaving 16 bases between. The germline V gene encodes CDR1 MNHEY and CDR2 SMNVEV (reference sequence). The CDR3 loop reads CASSLRFRDPPGANVLTF. In nucleotides, the CDR3 is TGTGCCAGCAGTTTACGTTTCAGGGACCCACCTGGGGCCAACGTCCTGACTTTC.

V is TRBV28 and J is TRBJ1-4; TRBD1 aligns across 8 bases. The germline gives CDR1 MDHEN, CDR2 SYDVKM. V lost 5 bases and J lost 8; bases outside the gene matches: 7. CDR3 length equals 14 residues. CDR3 region: CASSLDRGREKLFF. CDR3 nucleotide sequence: TGTGCCAGCAGTCTTGACAGGGGTCGGGAAAAACTGTTTTTT.

There are a few counts of this clone. As DNA, the CDR3 is TGCGCCAGCAGCCCAACTAGGAACACAGATACGCAGTATTTT. Amino acid sequence: CASSPTRNTDTQYF. V gene TRBV5-1 combines with J gene TRBJ2-3, with a weak D call TRBD2 (5 bases). This CDR3 region has 14 residues. Germline values: CDR1 SGHRS, CDR2 YFSETQ. Trimming shortened V by 4 bases and J by 2 bases, and 11 bases separated the two germline ends.

A few counts support this clone. This chain links TRBV7-8 with TRBJ2-3; D possibly corresponds to TRBD2 (6 bases). This CDR3 region has 18 residues. Germline CDR1 SGHVS, CDR2 FQNEAQ. V lost 2 bases to trimming and J lost 4 bases, with 22 bases between them. This CDR3 reads CASSLRPPTGDRADTQYF. In nucleotides, the CDR3 is TGTGCCAGCAGCTTACGTCCTCCGACGGGGGATAGGGCAGATACGCAGTATTTT.

The chain employs TRBV23-1 and TRBJ2-3, with D unclear. TRBV23-1 is flagged as an ORF with uncertain function. Trimming removed 2 bases from V and 1 base from J, with 16 bases in between. This CDR3 comprises 17 residues. CDR3 amino acids: CASSQLILGRRTDTQYF. The CDR3 coding sequence is TGCGCCAGCAGTCAACTTATTCTGGGCCGTCGCACAGATACGCAGTATTTT.

This chain connects TRBV9 to TRBJ1-1; no clear D gene. V lost 3 bases, J lost 0 bases, and 12 bases lay in between. Looked up from germline, CDR1 is SGDLS and CDR2 is YYNGEE. The CDR3 totals 15 residues. CDR3 region: CASSAGVDMNTEAFF. In DNA, the CDR3 is TGTGCCAGCAGCGCGGGAGTTGACATGAACACTGAAGCTTTCTTT. Full variable domain (remainder filled in from reference TRBV9 and TRBJ1-1): DSGVTQTPKHLITATGQRVTLRCSPRSGDLSVYWYQQSLDQGLQFLIQYYNGEERAKGNILERFSAQQFPDLHSELNLSSLELGDSALYFCASSAGVDMNTEAFFGQGTRLTVV.

The chain has TRBV18 and TRBJ2-6; D may be TRBD1 (5 bases). There are 17 residues in the CDR3. V was trimmed by 4 bases and J by 0 bases, leaving 13 bases between them. In germline, CDR1 is KGHSH, CDR2 LQKENI. DNA for the CDR3: TGTGCCAGCTCACGAAGACAGACTCGCTCTGGGGCCAACGTCCTGACTTTC. This sequence encodes CASSRRQTRSGANVLTF.

This chain uses TRBV5-1 with TRBJ2-3; D is unresolved. The V end lost 0 bases, the J end lost 0 bases, and 8 bases lay between the germline ends. Germline CDR1 reads SGHRS; CDR2 reads YFSETQ. This CDR3 has 15 residues. The CDR3, as DNA: TGCGCCAGCAGCTTGGACGGTCCTAGCACAGATACGCAGTATTTT. Amino acids: CASSLDGPSTDTQYF.